This T cell receptor (beta chain) comes out of a study of patients and donors after allogeneic stem cell transplantation (dated by TCRdb to 2020 to 2022). This clonotype was counted a few times. The target of this receptor is not known. There are no base qualities to consult, and no much larger clone falls within one base. Libraries were prepared through RT-PCR. The instrument given in TCRdb is NextSeq 550. TCRdb's own reprocessing of the public reads used fastp at Q25 and MiXCR and kept productive beta chains. For every CDR3 protein sequence, its rows merge into one entry that carries the most common genes and DNA. The sample table lists 150,000 to 200,000 distinct CDR3 sequences, 20% to 25% of them with a count of one. The ten largest clones represent roughly 27% of the sample. Spanning cysteine to phenylalanine, the CDR3 consists of 18 amino acids. The DNA shown is the 54-base CDR3, in frame from base 1. V is pared back by 5 bases and J by 2 bases, with 23 bases lying between the germline termini.

The sequence was obtained from a human donor who was either an allogeneic HSCT recipient or a stem cell or donor lymphocyte infusion donor (not recorded which). It is not recorded whose cells these are; they may come from a transplant donor. The chain uses TRBV12-3 or TRBV12-4 and TRBJ2-3; TRBD1 might be the D gene, on 7 matching bases. Material for sequencing was blood, either unsorted or a sorted T cell fraction (not recorded which). The encoded CDR3 is CASSEQGMDYTFTDTQYF. The DNA sequence follows: TGTGCCAGCAGTGAACAGGGGATGGACTACACTTTCACAGATACGCAGTATTTT.